Following are 14 T cell receptor beta chains from one sample sequenced in a study of beta chain features in type 1 diabetes. Expressed TCRB transcripts were sequenced after all isolated RNA was converted to cDNA. Libraries were prepared by immunoSEQ multiplex PCR; TCRdb keeps only in-frame clonotypes and omits some of them. The sample has about 40,000 clones, 49% seen once. What was sequenced was central memory CD4+ T cells from blood. Receptors were obtained from a woman aged 18 to 35 in good health.

Only one count was recorded for this clone. This chain uses TRBV19 with TRBJ1-5; D unresolved. Germline V lookup: CDR1 LNHDA, CDR2 SQIVND (reference sequence). The V gene lost 3 bases and the J gene lost 1 base, with 10 bases spanning the gap. The CDR3 consists of 15 residues. The CDR3, as DNA: TGTGCCAGTAGTATGGGAGGAGCCAGCAATCAGCCCCAGCATTTT. Amino acids: CASSMGGASNQPQHF.

V and J are TRBV14 and TRBJ2-6; D not certain. The length of the CDR3 is 16 residues. V was shortened by 4 bases and J by 1 base, with 11 bases between the two germline ends. Germline V gene sequence: CDR1 SGHDN, CDR2 FVKESK. The CDR3 DNA sequence: TGTGCCAGCAGCCGGATCCAGACTTCTGGGGCCAACGTCCTGACTTTC. It translates to CASSRIQTSGANVLTF.

V and J are TRBV18 and TRBJ1-1, with 11 bases identical to TRBD1. The CDR3 runs to 14 residues. V lost 6 bases and J lost 5; bases outside the gene matches: 5. Germline lookup yields CDR1 KGHSH and CDR2 LQKENI. In DNA form, the CDR3 reads TGTGCCAGCTCTCTGGGACAGGGGGGGACTGAAGCTTTCTTT. As protein: CASSLGQGGTEAFF.

This clone was counted between two and nine times. DNA of the CDR3: TGCGCCAGCAGCTTGGTGGCGGGAGGGGAAAATGAGCAGTTCTTC. This gives the protein CASSLVAGGENEQFF. The chain carries TRBV5-1 and TRBJ2-1; 9 nucleotides agree with TRBD2. Trimming cost V 0 bases and J 7 bases; bases outside gene matches: 5. CDR1 is SGHRS, CDR2 YFSETQ, per germline. The length of the CDR3 is 15 residues.

The V call is TRBV6-1, the J call TRBJ1-6; perhaps TRBD1 as D (5 bases). The CDR3 contains 15 residues. V was clipped by 4 bases and J by 8 bases, with 15 bases between them. Per the germline V gene, CDR1 is MNHNS and CDR2 is SASEGT. The CDR3 spells CASSVRAGGDSPLHF. The CDR3 bases are TGTGCCAGCAGTGTCAGGGCAGGAGGGGATTCACCCCTCCACTTT.

J is TRBJ1-2 and V is TRBV10-3; 9 bases fit TRBD1. J gave up 3 bases and V 7 bases, and 6 bases lay outside the gene matches. The CDR3 spans 14 residues. CDR1 is ENHRY, CDR2 SYGVKD, per germline. This chain's CDR3 is CAIKIRDRDYGYTF. The CDR3 nucleotides read TGTGCCATCAAGATACGGGACAGGGACTATGGCTACACCTTC.

The chain carries TRBV7-8 and TRBJ2-1, with a tentative D call TRBD2 (5 bases). CDR1 SGHVS and CDR2 FQNEAQ come from the germline V gene. The length of the CDR3 is 15 residues. V gave up 3 bases and J gave up 5 bases, with 14 bases separating them. The CDR3: CASSFFATTNNEQFF. The CDR3 DNA reads as TGTGCCAGCAGCTTCTTTGCCACGACTAACAATGAGCAGTTCTTC.

The V gene is TRBV27, the J gene TRBJ2-5, with D maybe TRBD2 (5 bases). V was pared by 6 bases and J by 9 bases, with 17 bases between. The CDR3 runs to 13 residues. Germline CDR1 is MNHEY and CDR2 is SMNVEV (reference sequence). The CDR3 sequence is CASRDTGFGSQYF. The CDR3 bases are TGTGCCAGCAGAGATACGGGGTTCGGGTCCCAGTACTTC.

The chain is built from TRBV14 and TRBJ1-1; D possibly corresponds to TRBD1 (6 bases). With 4 bases removed from V and 3 bases from J, the gap between germline ends came to 12 bases. This CDR3 is built from 14 residues. Germline V lookup: CDR1 SGHDN, CDR2 FVKESK. CDR3 sequence: CASSPFQGYTEAFF. CDR3 coding DNA: TGTGCCAGCAGCCCGTTTCAGGGGTACACTGAAGCTTTCTTT. Together with reference TRBV14 and TRBJ1-1, the CDR3 gives the full variable domain: EAGVTQFPSHSVIEKGQTVTLRCDPISGHDNLYWYRRVMGKEIKFLLHFVKESKQDESGMPNNRFLAERTGGTYSTLKVQPAELEDSGVYFCASSPFQGYTEAFFGQGTRLTVV.

This clone occurred a few times. This CDR3 reads CASSLPRLAGVNEQFF. Written as DNA, the CDR3 is TGTGCCAGCAGCTTACCAAGACTAGCGGGGGTCAATGAGCAGTTCTTC. This sequence joins TRBV11-1 and TRBJ2-1; the match to TRBD2 covers 12 bases. The V and J ends lost 2 bases and 6 bases, in that order; junction bases with no gene match: 5. There are 16 residues in the CDR3. Germline V gene lookup returns CDR1 SGHAT and CDR2 FQDESV (reference sequence).

This clone was detected only a few times. The V gene is TRBV2, the J gene TRBJ1-4, with D unresolved. V was trimmed by 5 bases and J by 7 bases, leaving 8 bases between them. The CDR3 spans 12 residues. Germline values: CDR1 SNHLY, CDR2 FYNNEI. The CDR3 spells CASSLAGEKLFF. The DNA of the CDR3 is TGTGCCAGCAGTCTAGCAGGTGAAAAACTGTTTTTT.

This clone showed up just a few times. The V gene is TRBV7-9, the J gene TRBJ2-7, with 7 bases aligning to TRBD2. Germline CDR1 SEHNR, CDR2 FQNEAQ (reference sequence). The CDR3 runs to 13 residues. Unmatched junction bases numbered 8, after V lost 8 bases and J lost 4 bases. CDR3 coding DNA: TGTGCCAGCGGACCTGGGACTACTTACGAGCAGTACTTC. Translated, it gives CASGPGTTYEQYF.

The chain is built from TRBV29-1 and TRBJ2-3; 13 bases are a match to TRBD2. Trimming cost V 7 bases and J 0 bases; bases outside gene matches: 7. Per the germline V gene, CDR1 is SQVTM and CDR2 is ANQGSEA. This CDR3 has 16 amino acids. The CDR3, as DNA: TGCAGCGCATCCGGGACTAGCGGGATCAGCACAGATACGCAGTATTTT. This translates into CSASGTSGISTDTQYF.

The chain links TRBV18 to TRBJ2-6; 7 bases agree with TRBD1. CDR1 and CDR2 from the germline V gene are KGHSH and LQKENI. V lost 3 bases to trimming and J lost 2 bases; unmatched junction nucleotides: 7. This CDR3 spans 17 amino acids. DNA for the CDR3: TGTGCCAGCTCACCTAATAACAGGGGAACTGGGGCCAACGTCCTGACTTTC. It yields the protein CASSPNNRGTGANVLTF.